The entry that follows covers one T cell receptor (beta chain) sequence. CDR1 is SGHNT and CDR2 is YENEEA in the germline V gene. J lost 5 bases, V lost 6 bases, and 17 bases had no gene match. The CDR3 runs to 19 residues. TCRdb keeps only in-frame clones here, not all; method: immunoSEQ multiplex PCR. Seen here are over 300,000 clones, 80% to 90% observed once, and the top ten hold 5% to 7%. This specimen belongs to a study of blood T cell repertoires in COVID-19. The source of this sequence is a man between 18 and 35 years old who had recovered from COVID-19. The sample taken for sequencing was peripheral blood. The chain carries TRBV11-3 and TRBJ2-7; 15 nucleotides align to TRBD2. CDR3 loop: CASRGQRTSGRANDNEQYF. The CDR3 DNA reads as TGTGCCAGCAGGGGACAAAGGACTAGCGGGAGGGCCAATGATAACGAGCAGTACTTC.